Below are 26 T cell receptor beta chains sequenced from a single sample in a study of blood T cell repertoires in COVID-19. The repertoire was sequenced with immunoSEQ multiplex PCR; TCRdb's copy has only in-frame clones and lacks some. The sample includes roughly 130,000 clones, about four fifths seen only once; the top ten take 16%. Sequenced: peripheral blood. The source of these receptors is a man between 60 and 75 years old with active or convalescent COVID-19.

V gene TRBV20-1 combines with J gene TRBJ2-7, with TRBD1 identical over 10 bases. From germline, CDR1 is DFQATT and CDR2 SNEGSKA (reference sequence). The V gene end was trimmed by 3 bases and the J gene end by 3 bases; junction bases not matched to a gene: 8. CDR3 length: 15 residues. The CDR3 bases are TGCAGTGCTAGTCGGGTGGGGACAGGGGTCTACGAGCAGTACTTC. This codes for CSASRVGTGVYEQYF.

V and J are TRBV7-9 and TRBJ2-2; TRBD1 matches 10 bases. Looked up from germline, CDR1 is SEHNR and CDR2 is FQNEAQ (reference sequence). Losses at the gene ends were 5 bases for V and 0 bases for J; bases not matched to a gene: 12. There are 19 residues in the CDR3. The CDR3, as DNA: TGTGCCAGCAGCCAGTGGGACAGGGGACCCCCCGCGAACACCGGGGAGCTGTTTTTT. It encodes CASSQWDRGPPANTGELFF.

The CDR3 nucleotides read TGTGCCAGTAGTCCCGGACAGGCTTCCTCTGGCTACACCTTC. Translating gives CASSPGQASSGYTF. The chain employs TRBV19 and TRBJ1-2; TRBD1 agrees at 7 bases. CDR3 length: 14 amino acids. Trimming cost V 5 bases and J 7 bases; bases outside gene matches: 10. Germline V lookup: CDR1 LNHDA, CDR2 SQIVND (reference sequence).

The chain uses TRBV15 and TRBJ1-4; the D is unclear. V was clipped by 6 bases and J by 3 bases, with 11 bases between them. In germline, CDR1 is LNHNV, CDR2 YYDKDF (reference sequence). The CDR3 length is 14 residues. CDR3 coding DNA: TGTGCCACCAGAGTGACATCGCCTAATGAAAAACTGTTTTTT. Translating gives CATRVTSPNEKLFF. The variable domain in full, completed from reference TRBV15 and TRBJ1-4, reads DAMVIQNPRYQVTQFGKPVTLSCSQTLNHNVMYWYQQKSSQAPKLLFHYYDKDFNNEADTPDNFQSRRPNTSFCFLDIRSPGLGDTAMYLCATRVTSPNEKLFFGSGTQLSVL.

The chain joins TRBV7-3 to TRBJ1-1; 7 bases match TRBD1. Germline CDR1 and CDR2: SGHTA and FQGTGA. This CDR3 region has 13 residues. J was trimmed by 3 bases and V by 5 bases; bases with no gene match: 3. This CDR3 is CASSPTGDTEAFF. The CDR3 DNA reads TGTGCCAGCAGCCCTACAGGGGACACTGAAGCTTTCTTT. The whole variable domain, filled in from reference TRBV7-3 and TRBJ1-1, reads GAGVSQTPSNKVTEKGKYVELRCDPISGHTALYWYRQSLGQGPEFLIYFQGTGAADDSGLPNDRFFAVRPEGSVSTLKIQRTERGDSAVYLCASSPTGDTEAFFGQGTRLTVV.

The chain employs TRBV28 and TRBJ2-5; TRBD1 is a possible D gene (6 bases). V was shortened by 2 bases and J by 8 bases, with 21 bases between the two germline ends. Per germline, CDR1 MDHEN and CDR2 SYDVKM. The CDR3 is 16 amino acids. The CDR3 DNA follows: TGTGCCAGCAGTTTAAGGAAACAGGGCCCCGGGAAAACCCAGTACTTC. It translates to CASSLRKQGPGKTQYF.

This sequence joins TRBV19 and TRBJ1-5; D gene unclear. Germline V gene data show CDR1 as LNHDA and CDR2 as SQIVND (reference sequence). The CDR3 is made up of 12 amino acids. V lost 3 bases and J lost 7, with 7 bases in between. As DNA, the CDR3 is TGTGCCAGTAGTATCTGGCGGCAGCCCCAGCATTTT. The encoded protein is CASSIWRQPQHF.

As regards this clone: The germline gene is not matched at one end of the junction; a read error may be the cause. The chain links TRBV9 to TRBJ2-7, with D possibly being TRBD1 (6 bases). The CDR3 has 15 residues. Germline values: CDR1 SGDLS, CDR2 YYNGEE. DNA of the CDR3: TGTGCCAGCAGCCCATATTCACAGGGCTCCGACGAGCAGTACTTC. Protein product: CASSPYSQGSDEQYF.

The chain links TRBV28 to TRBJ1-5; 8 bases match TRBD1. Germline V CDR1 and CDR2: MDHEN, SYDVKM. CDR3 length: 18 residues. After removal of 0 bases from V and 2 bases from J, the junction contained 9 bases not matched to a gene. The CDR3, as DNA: TGTGCCAGCAGTTTATGGCAGGCCCTGGGACAGGGCAATCAGCCCCAGCATTTT. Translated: CASSLWQALGQGNQPQHF.

DNA for the CDR3: TGTGCCAGCAGTGAGAGCCAGGGGACCAATCTATTTAATGAAAAACTGTTTTTT. Encoded protein: CASSESQGTNLFNEKLFF. The J gene is TRBJ1-4, the V gene TRBV2; D possibly corresponds to TRBD1 (6 bases). Trimming removed 3 bases at V and 4 bases at J, with 21 bases between. CDR1 is SNHLY and CDR2 is FYNNEI in the germline V gene. The CDR3 sequence is 18 residues long.

CDR3 sequence: CAISTGGDTQYF. The CDR3 DNA sequence: TGTGCCATCAGTACAGGGGGAGATACGCAGTATTTT. The rearrangement uses TRBV10-3 and TRBJ2-3; 8 nucleotides match TRBD1. Per the germline V gene, CDR1 is ENHRY and CDR2 is SYGVKD. Losses at the gene ends were 5 bases for V and 5 bases for J; bases not matched to a gene: 0. This CDR3 has 12 residues.

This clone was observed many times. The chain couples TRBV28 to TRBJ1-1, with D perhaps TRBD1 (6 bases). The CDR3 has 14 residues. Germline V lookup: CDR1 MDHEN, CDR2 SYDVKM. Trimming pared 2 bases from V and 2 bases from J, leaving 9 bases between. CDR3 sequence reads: CASSLDRRNTEAFF. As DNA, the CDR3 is TGTGCCAGCAGTTTAGACAGGAGAAACACTGAAGCTTTCTTT.

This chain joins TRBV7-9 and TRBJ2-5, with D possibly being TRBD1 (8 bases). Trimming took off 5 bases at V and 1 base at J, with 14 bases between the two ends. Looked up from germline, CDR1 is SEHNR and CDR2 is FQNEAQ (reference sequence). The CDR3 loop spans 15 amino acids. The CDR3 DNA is TGTGCCAGCAGCCCGCGGGGGACAGGCCAAGAGACCCAGTACTTC. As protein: CASSPRGTGQETQYF.

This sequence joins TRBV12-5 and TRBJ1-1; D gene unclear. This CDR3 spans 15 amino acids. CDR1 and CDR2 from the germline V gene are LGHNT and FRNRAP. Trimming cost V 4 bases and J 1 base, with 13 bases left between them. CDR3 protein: CASGSTSGGNTEAFF. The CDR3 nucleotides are TGTGCTAGTGGTTCGACTTCTGGCGGGAACACTGAAGCTTTCTTT.

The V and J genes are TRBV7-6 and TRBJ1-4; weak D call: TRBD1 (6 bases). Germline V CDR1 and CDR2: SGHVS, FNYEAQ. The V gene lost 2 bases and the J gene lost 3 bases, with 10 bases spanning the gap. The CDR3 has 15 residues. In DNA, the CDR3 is TGTGCCAGCAGCTTAAGGACAGTCGCTAATGAAAAACTGTTTTTT. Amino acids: CASSLRTVANEKLFF.

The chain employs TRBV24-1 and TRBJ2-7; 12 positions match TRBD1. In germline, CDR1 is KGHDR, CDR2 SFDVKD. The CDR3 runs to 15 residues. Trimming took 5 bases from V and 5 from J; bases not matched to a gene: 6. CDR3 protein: CATSVTGTGGHEQYF. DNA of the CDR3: TGTGCCACCAGTGTCACCGGGACAGGGGGCCACGAGCAGTACTTC.

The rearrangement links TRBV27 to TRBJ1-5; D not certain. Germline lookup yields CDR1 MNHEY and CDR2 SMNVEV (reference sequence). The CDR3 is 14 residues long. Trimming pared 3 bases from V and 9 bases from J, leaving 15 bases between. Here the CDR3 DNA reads TGTGCCAGCAGTTTTTCCGAGGTGGCGCGGCCCCAGCATTTT. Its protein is CASSFSEVARPQHF.

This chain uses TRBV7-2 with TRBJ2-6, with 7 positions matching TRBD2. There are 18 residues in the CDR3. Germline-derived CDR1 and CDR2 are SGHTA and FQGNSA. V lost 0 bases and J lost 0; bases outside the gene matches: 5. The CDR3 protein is CASSLAGGVYSGANVLTF. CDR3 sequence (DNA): TGTGCCAGCAGCTTAGCTGGGGGGGTATACTCTGGGGCCAACGTCCTGACTTTC.

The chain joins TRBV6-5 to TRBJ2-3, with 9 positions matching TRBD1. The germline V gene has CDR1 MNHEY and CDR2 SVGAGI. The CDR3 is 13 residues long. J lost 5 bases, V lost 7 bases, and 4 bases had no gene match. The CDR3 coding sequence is TGTGCCAGCAATCGACAGGGGGTAGATACGCAGTATTTT. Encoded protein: CASNRQGVDTQYF.

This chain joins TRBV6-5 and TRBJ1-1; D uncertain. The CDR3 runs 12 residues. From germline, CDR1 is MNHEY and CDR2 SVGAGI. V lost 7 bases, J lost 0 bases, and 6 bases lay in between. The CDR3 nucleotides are TGTGCCAGCAAGAGATTGAACACTGAAGCTTTCTTT. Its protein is CASKRLNTEAFF.

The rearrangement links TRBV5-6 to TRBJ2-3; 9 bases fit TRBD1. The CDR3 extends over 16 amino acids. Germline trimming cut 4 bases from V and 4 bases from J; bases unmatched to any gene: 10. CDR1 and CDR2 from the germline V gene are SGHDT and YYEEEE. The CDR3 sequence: CASSPAGTGRADTQYF. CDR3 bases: TGTGCCAGCAGCCCGGCCGGGACAGGGAGGGCAGATACGCAGTATTTT.

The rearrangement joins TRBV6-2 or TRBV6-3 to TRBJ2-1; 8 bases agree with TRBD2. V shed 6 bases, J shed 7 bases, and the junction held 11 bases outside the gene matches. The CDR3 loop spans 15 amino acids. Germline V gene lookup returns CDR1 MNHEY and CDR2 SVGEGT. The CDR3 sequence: CASSPSGRGLNEQFF. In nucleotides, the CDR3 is TGTGCCAGCAGCCCCAGCGGGAGAGGGCTGAATGAGCAGTTCTTC.

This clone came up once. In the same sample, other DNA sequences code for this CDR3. The CDR3 sequence is CASSLASGYEQYF. CDR3 coding DNA: TGCGCCAGCAGCTTGGCCTCAGGGTACGAGCAGTACTTC. The chain is built from TRBV5-1 and TRBJ2-7; the D gene is possibly TRBD1 (5 bases). The CDR3 length is 13 residues. V was cut by 0 bases and J by 4 bases, with 8 bases left in between. The germline gives CDR1 SGHRS, CDR2 YFSETQ.

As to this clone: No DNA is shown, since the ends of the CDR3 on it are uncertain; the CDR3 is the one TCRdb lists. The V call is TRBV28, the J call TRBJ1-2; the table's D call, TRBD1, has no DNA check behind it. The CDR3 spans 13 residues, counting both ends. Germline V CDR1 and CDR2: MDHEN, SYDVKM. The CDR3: CASSTSTGDGYTF.

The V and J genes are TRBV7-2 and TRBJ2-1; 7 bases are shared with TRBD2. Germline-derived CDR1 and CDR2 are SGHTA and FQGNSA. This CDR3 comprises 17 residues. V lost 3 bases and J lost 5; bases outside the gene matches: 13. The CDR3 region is CASSFEASGTTDNEQFF. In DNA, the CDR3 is TGTGCCAGCAGCTTTGAGGCTAGCGGAACAACCGACAATGAGCAGTTCTTC.

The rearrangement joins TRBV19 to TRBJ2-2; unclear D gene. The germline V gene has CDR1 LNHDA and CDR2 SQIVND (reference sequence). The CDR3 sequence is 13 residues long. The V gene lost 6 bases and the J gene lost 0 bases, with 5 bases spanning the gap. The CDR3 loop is CASRASNTGELFF. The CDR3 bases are TGTGCCAGTAGAGCCTCGAACACCGGGGAGCTGTTTTTT. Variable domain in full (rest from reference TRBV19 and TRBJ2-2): DGGITQSPKYLFRKEGQNVTLSCEQNLNHDAMYWYRQDPGQGLRLIYYSQIVNDFQKGDIAEGYSVSREKKESFPLTVTSAQKNPTAFYLCASRASNTGELFFGEGSRLTVL.